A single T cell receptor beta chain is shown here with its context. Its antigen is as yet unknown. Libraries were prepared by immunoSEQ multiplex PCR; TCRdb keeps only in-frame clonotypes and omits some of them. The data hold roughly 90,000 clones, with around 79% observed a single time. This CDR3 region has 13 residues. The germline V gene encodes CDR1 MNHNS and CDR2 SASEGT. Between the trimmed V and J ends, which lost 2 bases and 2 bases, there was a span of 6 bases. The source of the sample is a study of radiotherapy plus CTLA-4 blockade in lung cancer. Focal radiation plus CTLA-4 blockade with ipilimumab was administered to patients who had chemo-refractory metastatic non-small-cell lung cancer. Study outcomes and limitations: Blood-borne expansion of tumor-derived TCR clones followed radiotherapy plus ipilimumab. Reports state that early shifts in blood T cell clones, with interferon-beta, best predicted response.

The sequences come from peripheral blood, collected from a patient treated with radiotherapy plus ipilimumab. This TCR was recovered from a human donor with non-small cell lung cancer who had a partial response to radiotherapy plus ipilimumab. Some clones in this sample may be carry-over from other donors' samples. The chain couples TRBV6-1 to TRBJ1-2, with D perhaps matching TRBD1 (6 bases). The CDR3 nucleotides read TGTGCCAGCAGTGAACAGGGGAACTATGGCTACACCTTC. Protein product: CASSEQGNYGYTF.